These T cell receptor beta chains were read from a single sample in a study of T cell responses to AZD1222 COVID-19 vaccine. Generated by immunoSEQ multiplex PCR, the TCRdb table keeps only in-frame clones and is missing some. Of more than 95,000 clones in the sample, around nine tenths are singletons; the top ten hold roughly 3.3%. Sequenced material: peripheral blood, taken 28 days after the second dose of the MenACWY control vaccine. The receptor set was obtained from an adult who received the MenACWY meningococcal vaccine as a control. CDR3s include the opening cysteine and the closing phenylalanine or tryptophan. D genes are given only for firm matches. Some rows mark clone size as missing; the rest say once, few, many or name a class of expanded clone.

d_call	clone_size	v_call	j_call	cdr3_nt	cdr3_aa
NA	NA	TRBV7-3	TRBJ2-7	TGTGCCAGCAGCTTAGGCCTCGGGACCTCCTACGAGCAGTACTTC	CASSLGLGTSYEQYF
NA	NA	TRBV28	TRBJ2-2	TGTGCCAGCAGCCCTGGGACAATGAACACCGGGGAGCTGTTTTTT	CASSPGTMNTGELFF
NA	NA	TRBV6-2/TRBV6-3	TRBJ1-1	TGTGCCAGCAGTTACACTCACGGCGACAGCCCACAAGCTTTCTTT	CASSYTHGDSPQAFF
NA	NA	TRBV4-1	TRBJ2-3	TGCGCCAGCAGCCAGACAAGTTTGGATACGCAGTATTTT	CASSQTSLDTQYF
NA	few	TRBV5-4	TRBJ1-6	TGTGCCAGCAGCGGTAAGAAGGGGGTAGATTCACCCCTCCACTTT	CASSGKKGVDSPLHF
NA	few	TRBV20-1	TRBJ1-2	TGCAGTGCTAGTCCCCAAGACTATGGCTACACCTTC	CSASPQDYGYTF
NA	NA	TRBV19	TRBJ1-5	TGTGCCAGTAGTCTGGGGGCGGTTTGGCCCCAGCATTTT	CASSLGAVWPQHF
TRBD1	NA	TRBV7-3	TRBJ1-4	TGTGCCAGCAGCTTAAAAGTACCCCACAGGGGCGAAAAACTGTTTTTT	CASSLKVPHRGEKLFF
NA	NA	TRBV4-1	TRBJ1-6	TGCGCCAGCAGCCCACCCGGGGGGCCGAATTCACCCCTCCACTTT	CASSPPGGPNSPLHF
NA	once	TRBV28	TRBJ2-2	TGTGCCAGCAGTTTAGAAGTGAGTAGCGAGGAGCTGTTTTTT	CASSLEVSSEELFF
NA	NA	TRBV5-1	TRBJ1-2	TGCGCCAGCAACCCGGGGGACATAAGGAAATATGGCTACACCTTC	CASNPGDIRKYGYTF
NA	NA	TRBV28	TRBJ2-3	TGTGCCAGCAGTCCCCGAGTGGCGGGCACAGATACGCAGTATTTT	CASSPRVAGTDTQYF
TRBD1	NA	TRBV5-1	TRBJ1-2	TGCGCCAGCAGCCCTGGGACAGCTAACTATGGCTACACCTTC	CASSPGTANYGYTF
NA	NA	TRBV28	TRBJ2-7	TGTGCCAGCAGTAGGACAGTCAGCTCCTACGAGCAGTACTTC	CASSRTVSSYEQYF
NA	NA	TRBV6-6	TRBJ2-7	TGTGCCAGCAGACAAAGCGGACGCTCCTACGAGCAGTACTTC	CASRQSGRSYEQYF
NA	few	TRBV9	TRBJ2-5	TGTGCCAGCAGCGTAGATTCGCAGGCCTACCAAGAGACCCAGTACTTC	CASSVDSQAYQETQYF
NA	NA	TRBV9	TRBJ1-3	TGTGCCAGCAGCGTAGATATTGGGTCCACTTACACCATATATTTT	CASSVDIGSTYTIYF
NA	once	TRBV6-1	TRBJ2-7	TGTGCCAGCAGTGAACAGGGCTACGAGCAGTACTTC	CASSEQGYEQYF
TRBD1	once	TRBV19	TRBJ2-3	TGTGCCAGTAGTCTCCGGGGGACAGGGGATACAGATACGCAGTATTTT	CASSLRGTGDTDTQYF
NA	NA	TRBV18	TRBJ2-3	TGTGCCAGCTCACGGGCCAGCAGCACAGATACGCAGTATTTT	CASSRASSTDTQYF
NA	NA	TRBV24-1	TRBJ2-1	TGTGCCACCAGTGACTACGATGAGCAGTTCTTC	CATSDYDEQFF
NA	once	TRBV7-2	TRBJ1-5	TGTGCCAGCAGCGTAGATCATAGCAATCAGCCCCAGCATTTT	CASSVDHSNQPQHF
TRBD1	NA	TRBV29-1	TRBJ1-4	TGCAGCGGACAGGGGTTCGGTGAAAAACTGTTTTTT	CSGQGFGEKLFF
TRBD1	NA	TRBV30	TRBJ1-3	TGTGCCTGGAGTGAAGGACAGGGAGGAGGAAACACCATATATTTT	CAWSEGQGGGNTIYF
NA	NA	TRBV28	TRBJ1-2	TGTGCCAGCAGTTTAGGGGCAGTTCGCTATGGCTACACCTTC	CASSLGAVRYGYTF
TRBD1	few	TRBV15	TRBJ1-2	TGTGCCACCAGCAACCGACAGGGGAGGTCTGGCTACACCTTC	CATSNRQGRSGYTF
TRBD1	NA	TRBV4-1	TRBJ2-7	TGCGCCAGCAGCCAACGGATCCTGGGGACAGAACTCTCCTACGAGCAGTACTTC	CASSQRILGTELSYEQYF
NA	NA	TRBV18	TRBJ2-4	TGTGCCAGCTCACCGGCCGGCCGTGGGACCAAAAACATTCAGTACTTC	CASSPAGRGTKNIQYF
TRBD2	NA	TRBV9	TRBJ2-3	TGTGCCAGCAGCGTAGGAACTAGCGGAGGGGCTACGCAGTATTTT	CASSVGTSGGATQYF
TRBD1	NA	TRBV2	TRBJ1-6	TGTGCCAGCAGGCCGGACAGGGGAGGCAATTCACCCCTCCACTTT	CASRPDRGGNSPLHF
NA	once	TRBV3-1/TRBV3-2	TRBJ2-2	TGTGCCAGCAGCCAGGTAGGGAGGTCCGGGGAGCTGTTTTTT	CASSQVGRSGELFF
NA	NA	TRBV7-8	TRBJ1-5	TGTGCCAGCAGCTCACCAGGGGAATATGGACAGCCCCAGCATTTT	CASSSPGEYGQPQHF
TRBD2	NA	TRBV3-1/TRBV3-2	TRBJ2-5	TGTGCCAGCAGCCAAGGGACTAGCGGGGGGGGAGAGACCCAGTACTTC	CASSQGTSGGGETQYF